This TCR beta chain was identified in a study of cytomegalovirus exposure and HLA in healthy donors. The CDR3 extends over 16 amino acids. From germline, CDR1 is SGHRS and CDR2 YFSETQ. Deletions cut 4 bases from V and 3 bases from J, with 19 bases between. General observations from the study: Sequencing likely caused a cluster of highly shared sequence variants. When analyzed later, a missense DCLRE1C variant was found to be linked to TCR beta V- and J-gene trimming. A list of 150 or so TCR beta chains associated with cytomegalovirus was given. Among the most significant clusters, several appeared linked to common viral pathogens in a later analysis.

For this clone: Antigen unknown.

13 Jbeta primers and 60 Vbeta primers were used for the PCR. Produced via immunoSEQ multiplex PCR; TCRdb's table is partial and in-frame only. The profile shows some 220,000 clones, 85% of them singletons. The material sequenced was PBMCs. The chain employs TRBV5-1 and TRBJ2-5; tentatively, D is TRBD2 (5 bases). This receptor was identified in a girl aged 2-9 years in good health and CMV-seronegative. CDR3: CASSPAPVRVKETQYF. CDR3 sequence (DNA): TGCGCCAGCAGCCCCGCCCCCGTGAGGGTCAAAGAGACCCAGTACTTC.